Here is one T cell receptor beta chain with its context. The CDR3 is 14 amino acids. The V and J ends lost 4 bases and 4 bases respectively, with 12 bases between them. Germline V gene data show CDR1 as SGHRS and CDR2 as YFSETQ. Each sample contained roughly 0.85-10 million cryopreserved PBMC, thawed before DNA extraction. The sample is drawn from a study of long-term antiretroviral therapy in people with HIV. Runs used v3.0 of the immunoSEQ assay and were done at survey level. Measured with immunoSEQ multiplex PCR; TCRdb has only the in-frame clones, and not every one. The data show roughly 20,000 clones, with 88% seen just once and 3.5% held by the top ten.

V is TRBV5-1 and J is TRBJ1-5, with a possible D match to TRBD1 (5 bases). The clonotype originates from a man aged 60 to 69 with HIV. This sample comprised unsorted PBMCs, obtained 2.3 years after starting antiretroviral therapy. The CDR3 bases are TGCGCCAGCAGCGTTGACGGGACGAATCAGCCCCAGCATTTT. Translating gives CASSVDGTNQPQHF.